The T cell receptor (beta chain) under discussion was sequenced for a study of shared clonotypes between healthy human individuals. Study-level points and caveats: Genetic and exposure-history diversity was limited by the few donors. Richness estimates generally favored naive over memory subsets.

On this clone itself: Its antigen is unidentified.

Terminally differentiated effector memory CD45RA+ cells were left out of the naive CD8 fraction, which was CD45RO-negative and positively selected for CCR7. V lost 1 base to trimming and J lost 7 bases, with 13 bases between them. The CDR3 is 14 residues long. Germline lookup yields CDR1 SGHVS and CDR2 FNYEAQ. Assay used: immunoSEQ multiplex PCR; TCRdb lists only in-frame clones, some missing. Of under 850,000 clones detected, 90% to 95% appear once; the ten largest clones hold around 24%. This chain links TRBV7-6 with TRBJ1-1; no clear D. The TCR was taken from a man aged 25-45 years in good health. Material for sequencing was naive CD8+ T cells sorted from blood. CDR3 region: CASSLDGEVGEAFF. CDR3 sequence (DNA): TGTGCCAGCAGCTTAGATGGCGAAGTGGGTGAAGCTTTCTTT.